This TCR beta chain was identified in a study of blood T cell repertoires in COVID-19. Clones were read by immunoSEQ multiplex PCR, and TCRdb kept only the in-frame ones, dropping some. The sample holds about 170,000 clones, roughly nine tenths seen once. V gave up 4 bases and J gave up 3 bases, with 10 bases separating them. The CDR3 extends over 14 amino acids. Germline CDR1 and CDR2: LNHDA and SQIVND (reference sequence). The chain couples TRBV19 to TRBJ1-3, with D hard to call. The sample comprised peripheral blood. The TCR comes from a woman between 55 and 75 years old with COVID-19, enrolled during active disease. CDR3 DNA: TGTGCCAGTAGTAGCCCCGGAGGTGGAAACACCATATATTTT. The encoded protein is CASSSPGGGNTIYF.